This entry lists 31 T cell receptor beta chains sequenced from one sample in a study of beta chain features in type 1 diabetes. Sequencing targeted expressed TCRB transcripts, as all isolated RNA had been reverse transcribed. Clones were sequenced by immunoSEQ multiplex PCR, and TCRdb holds only the in-frame ones, with some missing. Counted here are around 280,000 clones, under 8.5% occurring once; the ten biggest clones make up 0.9% to 1.2%. What was sequenced was central memory CD4+ T cells from blood. These receptors originate from a woman aged 18-29 years in good health.

The J gene is TRBJ2-7, the V gene TRBV9; D gene ambiguous. The V gene's germline CDR1 is SGDLS and CDR2 YYNGEE. V gave up 4 bases and J gave up 0 bases, with 11 bases separating them. CDR3 length: 14 residues. The CDR3 loop is CASSKTASSYEQYV. The CDR3 coding sequence is TGTGCCAGCAGCAAAACCGCTAGCTCCTACGAGCAGTACGTC.

This clone has a handful of counts. The V and J genes are TRBV5-1 and TRBJ2-3; a possible D gene is TRBD2 (5 bases). Germline CDR1 and CDR2: SGHRS and YFSETQ. Trimming stripped 0 bases from V and 3 bases from J, with 14 bases between. There are 16 residues in the CDR3. CDR3 DNA sequence: TGCGCCAGCAGCTTGGCCCGGTCAGAGGGTACAGATACGCAGTATTTT. It codes for CASSLARSEGTDTQYF.

This clone was seen a few times. The genes are TRBV7-2 and TRBJ1-4; D is perhaps TRBD1 (5 bases). The CDR3 spans 14 residues. Trimming took 5 bases from V and 8 from J, leaving 15 bases between them. Germline CDR1 is SGHTA and CDR2 is FQGNSA. The CDR3 here is CASSPRVGGEKLFF. As DNA, the CDR3 is TGTGCCAGCAGCCCCAGGGTCGGGGGGGAAAAACTGTTTTTT.

This clone was seen a few times. The J gene is TRBJ2-4, the V gene TRBV21-1. TRBV21-1 corresponds to a pseudogene. The CDR3 runs 16 residues. The CDR3 loop is CASSNRGRLAKNIQYF. The CDR3 DNA sequence: TGTGCCAGCAGCAACCGGGGGCGACTAGCCAAAAACATTCAGTACTTC.

The genes are TRBV5-1 and TRBJ1-4; D remains unclear. Per the germline V gene, CDR1 is SGHRS and CDR2 is YFSETQ. V lost 5 bases and J 3 bases, leaving 14 bases between the germline ends. This CDR3 is built from 15 residues. This CDR3 reads CASRQRDSPNEKLFF. The CDR3 bases are TGCGCCAGCAGGCAGCGTGATTCACCTAATGAAAAACTGTTTTTT.

V and J are TRBV6-6 and TRBJ2-1; 10 bases map to TRBD1. There are 13 residues in the CDR3. From germline, CDR1 is MNHNY and CDR2 SVGAGI (reference sequence). The J segment lost 4 bases and the V segment lost 9 bases, leaving 3 bases of the junction unmatched. The CDR3 protein is CASDRGRYNEQFF. The CDR3 bases are TGTGCCAGTGACAGGGGGCGATACAATGAGCAGTTCTTC.

The sample holds many counts of this clone. V and J are TRBV19 and TRBJ1-5, with D possibly TRBD1 on 6 matching bases. V was trimmed by 6 bases and J by 0 bases, leaving 18 bases between them. The CDR3 sequence is 17 residues long. Germline CDR1 is LNHDA and CDR2 is SQIVND (reference sequence). The CDR3 here is CASRKQGGGNSNQPQHF. The CDR3, as DNA: TGTGCCAGTAGGAAACAGGGAGGGGGTAATAGCAATCAGCCCCAGCATTTT.

This clone came up a few times. This chain links TRBV7-2 with TRBJ2-2; maybe TRBD1 (6 bases). V was clipped by 2 bases and J by 1 base, with 8 bases between them. Germline CDR1 reads SGHTA; CDR2 reads FQGNSA. The CDR3 is made up of 15 amino acids. CDR3 bases: TGTGCCAGCAGCTTACAGGGGAAGAACACCGGGGAGCTGTTTTTT. Amino acids: CASSLQGKNTGELFF.

This clone was detected ten times or more. The chain recombines TRBV7-2 with TRBJ1-1; a weak D match, TRBD1 (5 bases). Germline CDR1 and CDR2: SGHTA and FQGNSA. The ends were cut back, 5 bases at V and 10 bases at J, with 14 bases in the middle. The CDR3 spans 12 residues. CDR3 amino acids: CASSLPLGGAFF. The CDR3 DNA reads as TGTGCCAGCAGCCTCCCTTTGGGGGGAGCTTTCTTT. The full variable domain, its missing parts supplied by reference TRBV7-2 and TRBJ1-1, is GAGVSQSPSNKVTEKGKDVELRCDPISGHTALYWYRQSLGQGLEFLIYFQGNSAPDKSGLPSDRFSAERTGGSVSTLTIQRTQQEDSAVYLCASSLPLGGAFFGQGTRLTVV.

This clone was counted between two and nine times. CDR3: CSVEVGVRGNEQFF. DNA for the CDR3: TGCAGCGTTGAAGTTGGGGTAAGGGGCAATGAGCAGTTCTTC. J is TRBJ2-1 and V is TRBV29-1, with D maybe TRBD1 (5 bases). Germline CDR1 is SQVTM and CDR2 is ANQGSEA. V dropped 1 base and J dropped 6 bases, with 13 bases sitting between them. The CDR3 covers 14 residues.

CDR3 residues: CAWSARLNTEAFF. CDR3 DNA: TGTGCCTGGAGTGCGAGGTTGAACACTGAAGCTTTCTTT. V usage is TRBV30 and J usage is TRBJ1-1; D not certain. Trimming cost V 1 base and J 0 bases, with 6 bases left between them. The CDR3 consists of 13 residues. From germline, CDR1 is GTSNPN and CDR2 SVGIG (reference sequence).

This clone was found many times. The chain has TRBV11-3 and TRBJ2-1; a possible D gene is TRBD2 (6 bases). This CDR3 region has 14 residues. The V end lost 5 bases, the J end lost 7 bases, and 15 bases lay between the germline ends. Germline assignment: CDR1 SGHNT and CDR2 YENEEA. The CDR3 spells CASSPVRRANEQFF. The CDR3 DNA reads TGTGCCAGCAGCCCCGTTAGGAGGGCTAATGAGCAGTTCTTC.

The chain has TRBV4-3 and TRBJ2-3; D possibly corresponds to TRBD1 (6 bases). The CDR3 loop spans 15 amino acids. The ends were cut back, 3 bases at V and 2 bases at J, with 12 bases in the middle. The germline V gene encodes CDR1 LGHNA and CDR2 YSLEER. The chain's CDR3 is CASSQIPGATDTQYF. Here the CDR3 DNA reads TGCGCCAGCAGCCAGATACCAGGGGCCACAGATACGCAGTATTTT.

The V call is TRBV5-1, the J call TRBJ1-4, with TRBD1 identical over 9 bases. The trim removed 1 base at V and 8 bases at J, leaving 3 bases unmatched. CDR1 is SGHRS and CDR2 is YFSETQ in the germline V gene. The CDR3 consists of 14 residues. CDR3 in DNA: TGCGCCAGCAGCTTGTGGACAGGGGTAGAAAAACTGTTTTTT. It yields the protein CASSLWTGVEKLFF.

This clone was recorded a few times. V and J are TRBV7-2 and TRBJ1-2; TRBD1 aligns across 9 bases. Germline trimming cut 5 bases from V and 0 bases from J; bases unmatched to any gene: 4. Germline values: CDR1 SGHTA, CDR2 FQGNSA. The CDR3 totals 15 residues. CDR3 nucleotides: TGTGCCAGCAGCCCTCGACAGGGGGCTAACTATGGCTACACCTTC. It codes for CASSPRQGANYGYTF.

As concerns this clone: A much larger clone differs by one base, so this may be a read error. The V gene is TRBV9, the J gene TRBJ1-1, with TRBD1 as a possible D gene (6 bases). The CDR3 sequence is 16 residues long. V lost 3 bases and J lost 3, with 18 bases in between. CDR1 is SGDLS, CDR2 YYNGEE, per germline. The CDR3 sequence is CASSGGGSVGHTEAFF. The CDR3 DNA reads as TGTGCCAGCAGCGGTGGGGGCTCGGTGGGCCACACTGAAGCTTTCTTT.

The table lists this clone with a few counts. The chain links TRBV11-2 to TRBJ2-5; D is ambiguous. The CDR3 has 8 amino acids. Germline V gene data show CDR1 as SGHAT and CDR2 as FQNNGV. DNA of the CDR3: TGTCCTCAAAGGGCCCAGTACTTC. Its protein product is CPQRAQYF.

This clone was detected only a few times. The chain is built from TRBV19 and TRBJ2-2; TRBD1 agrees at 8 bases. Germline trimming cut 10 bases from V and 1 base from J; bases unmatched to any gene: 5. CDR3 size: 14 residues. Per the germline V gene, CDR1 is LNHDA and CDR2 is SQIVND (reference sequence). The CDR3 DNA sequence: TGTGCCACCCGGGACAGGTTGAACACCGGGGAGCTGTTTTTT. The encoded protein is CATRDRLNTGELFF.

Comment on this clone: The junction departs from germline at one end; a sequencing error may be responsible. The chain joins TRBV28 to TRBJ1-5; 8 positions match TRBD1. CDR1 is MDHEN and CDR2 is SYDVKM in the germline V gene. CDR3 length equals 17 residues. The CDR3 reads CASSLLRRAGGKQPQHF. The DNA of the CDR3 is TGTGCCAGCAGTTTACTTAGGCGTGCAGGGGGCAAGCAGCCCCAGCATTTT.

This clone occurred a few times. The chain carries TRBV7-2 and TRBJ2-1, with 14 bases identical to TRBD2. Germline lookup yields CDR1 SGHTA and CDR2 FQGNSA. CDR3 length equals 16 residues. Unmatched junction bases numbered 3, after V lost 1 base and J lost 7 bases. CDR3 nucleotide sequence: TGTGCCAGCAGCTTAGGGAGGACTAGCGGGGGGAATGAGCAGTTCTTC. Residues: CASSLGRTSGGNEQFF.

The gene calls are TRBV11-1 and TRBJ2-1; 9 bases align to TRBD2. The length of the CDR3 is 15 residues. Germline V lookup: CDR1 SGHAT, CDR2 FQDESV (reference sequence). Trimming cost V 2 bases and J 10 bases; bases outside gene matches: 9. CDR3 sequence reads: CASSLKASGAREQFF. DNA for the CDR3: TGTGCCAGCAGCTTAAAGGCTAGCGGGGCACGGGAGCAGTTCTTC. The full variable domain, in which reference TRBV11-1 and TRBJ2-1 provide the parts outside the CDR3, is EAEVAQSPRYKITEKSQAVAFWCDPISGHATLYWYRQILGQGPELLVQFQDESVVDDSQLPKDRFSAERLKGVDSTLKIQPAELGDSAMYLCASSLKASGAREQFFGPGTRLTVL.

This clone was seen a handful of times. This chain uses TRBV2 with TRBJ2-5; D gene ambiguous. Trimming cost V 8 bases and J 4 bases, with 8 bases left between them. The CDR3 sequence is 11 residues long. Germline assignment: CDR1 SNHLY and CDR2 FYNNEI. The CDR3 sequence: CASVERETQYF. The CDR3 coding sequence is TGTGCCAGCGTGGAAAGAGAGACCCAGTACTTC.

The chain employs TRBV5-1 and TRBJ2-2; no clear D gene. Trimming pared 1 base from V and 6 bases from J, leaving 13 bases between. Germline lookup yields CDR1 SGHRS and CDR2 YFSETQ. This CDR3 comprises 15 residues. CDR3 loop: CASSLFADPPGELFF. For the CDR3, the DNA is TGCGCCAGCAGCTTGTTTGCCGACCCCCCCGGGGAGCTGTTTTTT.

The chain recombines TRBV7-2 with TRBJ2-3, with 15 bases matching TRBD2. Germline V gene lookup returns CDR1 SGHTA and CDR2 FQGNSA. This CDR3 spans 16 amino acids. J was trimmed by 7 bases and V by 4 bases; bases with no gene match: 6. Written as DNA, the CDR3 is TGTGCCAGCAGCTCGGGACTAGCGGGAGGAAAGAATACGCAGTATTTT. Protein sequence: CASSSGLAGGKNTQYF.

This clone has a handful of counts. The chain uses TRBV18 and TRBJ2-2; D remains unclear. The CDR3 runs to 15 residues. V was clipped by 4 bases and J by 0 bases, with 9 bases between them. Germline V gene lookup returns CDR1 KGHSH and CDR2 LQKENI. CDR3 DNA sequence: TGTGCCAGCTCACTACAGCCTCCGAACACCGGGGAGCTGTTTTTT. This translates into CASSLQPPNTGELFF.

The rearrangement uses TRBV7-8 and TRBJ2-7; D remains ambiguous. Trimming removed 1 base from V and 2 bases from J, with 9 bases in between. CDR1 and CDR2 (germline): SGHVS, FQNEAQ. There are 14 residues in the CDR3. This chain's CDR3 is CASSLDRATYEQYF. CDR3 DNA: TGTGCCAGCAGCTTAGATAGGGCCACCTACGAGCAGTACTTC. Full variable domain (rest looked up from reference TRBV7-8 and TRBJ2-7): GAGVSQSPRYKVAKRGQDVALRCDPISGHVSLFWYQQALGQGPEFLTYFQNEAQLDKSGLPSDRFFAERPEGSVSTLKIQRTQQEDSAVYLCASSLDRATYEQYFGPGTRLTVT.

This clone was counted between two and nine times. The rearrangement links TRBV10-3 to TRBJ2-5, with D perhaps matching TRBD1 or TRBD2 (5 bases each). The V gene's germline CDR1 is ENHRY and CDR2 SYGVKD. The germline V and J ends were trimmed by 10 bases and 4 bases, with 19 bases remaining between them. The CDR3 has 14 residues. The CDR3 DNA reads TGTGCCAGCACACTGATGTGGGGACGAGAGACCCAGTACTTC. It yields the protein CASTLMWGRETQYF.

The V gene is TRBV27, the J gene TRBJ1-5, with D possibly matching TRBD1 (5 bases). The CDR3 is 15 residues long. Looked up from germline, CDR1 is MNHEY and CDR2 is SMNVEV (reference sequence). Trimming pared 6 bases from V and 5 bases from J, leaving 17 bases between. In DNA form, the CDR3 reads TGTGCCAGCAGAAGGGGCGGCACATTTGATCAGCCCCAGCATTTT. This sequence encodes CASRRGGTFDQPQHF.

The rearrangement joins TRBV11-2 to TRBJ1-2; D is possibly TRBD1 (5 bases). This CDR3 region has 16 residues. The germline CDR1 and CDR2 sequences are SGHAT and FQNNGV. V lost 1 base and J lost 2, with 14 bases in between. This CDR3 is CASSLVWDGGNYGYTF. The CDR3 DNA sequence: TGTGCCAGCAGCTTAGTTTGGGACGGGGGAAACTATGGCTACACCTTC.

This clone was detected many times. The CDR3 DNA reads TGTGCCAGCAGCCGACAGGGGCTCACGGCCGAGCAGTACTTC. Translated, it gives CASSRQGLTAEQYF. This chain uses TRBV13 with TRBJ2-7; 8 nucleotides align to TRBD1. Trimming took 5 bases from V and 6 from J; bases not matched to a gene: 9. The CDR3 is made up of 14 amino acids. The germline V gene has CDR1 PRHDT and CDR2 FYEKMQ (reference sequence). The variable domain in full, with the rest retrieved from reference TRBV13 and TRBJ2-7, is AAGVIQSPRHLIKEKRETATLKCYPIPRHDTVYWYQQGPGQDPQFLISFYEKMQSDKGSIPDRFSAQQFSDYHSELNMSSLELGDSALYFCASSRQGLTAEQYFGPGTRLTVT.

This clone appeared a few times. The chain is built from TRBV30 and TRBJ1-5; tentative D call: TRBD1 (5 bases). This CDR3 spans 15 amino acids. Per germline, CDR1 GTSNPN and CDR2 SVGIG (reference sequence). With 1 base removed from V and 2 bases from J, the gap between germline ends came to 12 bases. In nucleotides, the CDR3 is TGTGCCTGGAGTGGGGGGGATCTGGGCAATCAGCCCCAGCATTTT. This sequence encodes CAWSGGDLGNQPQHF.